What follows are 13 T cell receptor beta chains derived from one specimen sequenced in a study of naive and memory T cell subsets (dated by TCRdb to about 2017). Receptors were amplified or captured by 5' RACE. The sequencing machine was an Illumina MiSeq. The ligated cDNA was amplified by four rounds of PCR, in which nested alpha and beta constant region primers were used together with the SP2 primer. Using fastp at Q25 and MiXCR, TCRdb reprocessed the public reads and kept productive beta chains. Rows with a matching CDR3 protein are joined into one entry that keeps the most common DNA and genes. This sample comprises about 62,000 distinct CDR3 sequences, more than 6.5% of them detected only once. The ten largest clones take up roughly 19% of the sample. The study reported a robust and sensitive protocol to amplify, sequence and analyze TCRs, based on 3' ligation of a UMI-containing oligonucleotide to TCR cDNA.

The receptor set was obtained from a female donor in good health.

This clonotype came up many times. The genes are TRBV28 and TRBJ2-1, with D uncertain. Trimming shortened V by 6 bases and J by 2 bases, and 11 bases separated the two germline ends. This CDR3 contains 14 residues. Germline assignment: CDR1 MDHEN and CDR2 SYDVKM. The DNA for the CDR3 is TGTGCCAGCAGGACTTCCCGCGCCTACAATGAGCAGTTCTTC. Translated: CASRTSRAYNEQFF.

This clonotype occurred many times. This rearrangement joins TRBV29-1 to TRBJ1-1, with a weak D call TRBD1 (5 bases). This CDR3 has 13 amino acids. Germline V CDR1 and CDR2: SQVTM, ANQGSEA. V gave up 4 bases and J gave up 0 bases, with 9 bases separating them. The DNA of the CDR3 is TGCAGCGTTGTGTGGGGACTGAACACTGAAGCTTTCTTT. Translating it yields CSVVWGLNTEAFF.

The chain recombines TRBV3-1 with TRBJ1-3; possible D gene TRBD1, 5 bases. V lost 1 base, J lost 6 bases, and 7 bases lay in between. Germline V lookup: CDR1 LGHDT, CDR2 YNNKEL (reference sequence). The CDR3 spans 13 residues. The DNA for the CDR3 is TGTGCCAGCAGCCAAGTGGGGACAAACACCATATATTTT. It codes for CASSQVGTNTIYF.

V usage is TRBV19 and J usage is TRBJ2-7, with TRBD2 as a possible D gene (6 bases). CDR1 LNHDA and CDR2 SQIVND come from the germline V gene (reference sequence). Trimming took off 7 bases at V and 1 base at J, with 17 bases between the two ends. There are 15 residues in the CDR3. CDR3 coding DNA: TGTGCCAGTACCCCTAACGTCGGGGGATCCTACGAGCAGTACTTC. Its translation is CASTPNVGGSYEQYF.

In this sample, this clonotype turned up a few times. The rearrangement joins TRBV7-9 to TRBJ2-5, with 10 positions matching TRBD2. Germline values: CDR1 SEHNR, CDR2 FQNEAQ (reference sequence). The CDR3 has 21 amino acids. J lost 1 base, V lost 1 base, and 18 bases had no gene match. CDR3 sequence reads: CASSLGSLAGAMTGPQETQYF. The CDR3 DNA follows: TGTGCCAGCAGCTTAGGCTCGCTAGCGGGGGCGATGACCGGGCCCCAAGAGACCCAGTACTTC.

The sample holds a few counts of this clonotype. This sequence joins TRBV20-1 and TRBJ1-6; TRBD1 might be the D (6 bases). This CDR3 is 18 amino acids long. The germline V gene has CDR1 DFQATT and CDR2 SNEGSKA (reference sequence). Trimming took 4 bases from V and 2 from J, leaving 21 bases between them. In nucleotides, the CDR3 is TGCAGTGCTAACTCCGGGACATCCAGCCACCCCTATAATTCACCCCTCCACTTT. Encoded protein: CSANSGTSSHPYNSPLHF.

This clonotype came up many times. V gene TRBV6-1 combines with J gene TRBJ2-3, with TRBD1 as a possible D gene (5 bases). The germline V gene encodes CDR1 MNHNS and CDR2 SASEGT. V lost 5 bases and J lost 0, with 12 bases in between. The CDR3 contains 15 residues. The CDR3 protein is CASSPRTLSTDTQYF. DNA of the CDR3: TGTGCCAGCAGTCCCCGGACACTTAGCACAGATACGCAGTATTTT.

J is TRBJ1-1 and V is TRBV10-3, with 9 bases matching TRBD1. The V segment lost 7 bases and the J segment 4 bases; nucleotides outside the gene matches: 1. Germline values: CDR1 ENHRY, CDR2 SYGVKD. The CDR3 loop spans 12 amino acids. The CDR3 DNA follows: TGTGCCATCAAGGACAGGGGCACTGAAGCTTTCTTT. Its protein product is CAIKDRGTEAFF.

V is TRBV6-6 and J is TRBJ1-5; D gene uncertain. CDR1 and CDR2 (germline): MNHNY, SVGAGI (reference sequence). The CDR3 is 14 residues long. The V and J ends lost 4 bases and 5 bases respectively, with 12 bases between them. The CDR3 reads CASSFTAGDQPQHF. The CDR3 bases are TGTGCCAGCAGTTTCACGGCTGGGGATCAGCCCCAGCATTTT.

In this sample, this clonotype turned up a few times. The rearrangement uses TRBV6-1 and TRBJ2-3; a possible D gene is TRBD1 (5 bases). There are 15 residues in the CDR3. Germline V lookup: CDR1 MNHNS, CDR2 SASEGT. Trimming shortened V by 1 base and J by 2 bases, and 10 bases separated the two germline ends. CDR3 sequence reads: CASSEVRGYTDTQYF. For the CDR3, the DNA is TGTGCCAGCAGTGAAGTTAGGGGTTACACAGATACGCAGTATTTT.

The J gene is TRBJ1-1, the V gene TRBV7-8; TRBD1 agrees at 9 bases. CDR1 SGHVS and CDR2 FQNEAQ come from the germline V gene. The CDR3 sequence is 17 residues long. V trimming: 2 bases; J trimming: 1 base; junction bases outside the gene matches: 8. CDR3 in amino acids: CASSLLLGQGKNTEAFF. As DNA, the CDR3 is TGTGCCAGCAGCTTACTCCTCGGACAGGGGAAGAACACTGAAGCTTTCTTT.

This clonotype came up many times. This chain connects TRBV3-1 to TRBJ1-6; maybe TRBD1 (5 bases). This CDR3 region has 12 residues. Germline V gene sequence: CDR1 LGHDT, CDR2 YNNKEL (reference sequence). With 5 bases removed from V and 7 bases from J, the gap between germline ends came to 6 bases. CDR3 nucleotide sequence: TGTGCCAGCAGCTACAGGAATTCACCCCTCCACTTT. Its protein product is CASSYRNSPLHF.

Notes on this clonotype: A much larger clone differs by one base, so this may be a read error. The V and J genes are TRBV7-9 and TRBJ2-3; D perhaps matches TRBD2 (6 bases). Germline CDR1 reads SEHNR; CDR2 reads FQNEAQ (reference sequence). Trimming left V 11 bases short and J 10 bases short, with 22 bases between. The CDR3 extends over 13 amino acids. CDR3 sequence: CAGLLVSGTPQYF. The CDR3 nucleotides are TGTGCCGGTCTGTTGGTTAGCGGAACACCGCAGTATTTT.